This T cell receptor beta chain was captured in a study of tumor and adjacent non-tumor tissue in lung cancer. Turning to the study itself: Histology: about twelve adenocarcinoma, a couple of squamous cell carcinoma, 1 small cell lung cancer. On average, productive TCRbeta reads reached about 4.17 million per sample.

The library came from three nested PCR rounds adapted from ARM-PCR protocols. TCRdb reanalysed the multiplex PCR reads using MiXCR and keeps one entry per CDR3 protein. This sample yields tens of thousands of distinct CDR3 sequences, of which 60% to 75% are seen a single time; 28% belongs to the top ten. General observations from the study: Patients with more diverse tumor TCRs had worse survival. Compared with tumor, normal lung showed significantly lower TCR diversity.

The CDR3 length is 13 residues. With 2 bases removed from V and 4 bases from J, the gap between germline ends came to 9 bases. Germline V gene lookup returns CDR1 GTSNPN and CDR2 SVGIG (reference sequence). With regard to this clonotype: What it recognizes is unknown. A much bigger clone sits one base away, suggesting this may be a read error.

RNA was extracted from bulk tissue without any cell sorting. This chain links TRBV30 with TRBJ1-5, with D hard to call. The receptor was isolated from a man between 60 and 75 years old with non-small cell lung cancer. The sequencing input was lung tumor tissue. Here the CDR3 reads CAWSLSTNQPQHF. The CDR3 DNA follows: TGTGCCTGGAGTTTGAGCACAAATCAGCCCCAGCATTTT.